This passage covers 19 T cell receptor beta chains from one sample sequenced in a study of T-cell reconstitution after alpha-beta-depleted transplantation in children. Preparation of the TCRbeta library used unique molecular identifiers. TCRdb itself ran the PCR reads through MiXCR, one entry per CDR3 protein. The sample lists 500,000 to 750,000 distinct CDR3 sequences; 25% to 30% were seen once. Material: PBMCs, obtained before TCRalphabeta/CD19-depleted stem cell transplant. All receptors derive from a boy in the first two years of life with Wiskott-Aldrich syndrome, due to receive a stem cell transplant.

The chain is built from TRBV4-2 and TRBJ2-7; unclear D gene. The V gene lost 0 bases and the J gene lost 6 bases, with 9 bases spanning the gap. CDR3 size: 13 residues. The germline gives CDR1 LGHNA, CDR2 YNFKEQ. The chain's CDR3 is CASSQDLPLEQYF. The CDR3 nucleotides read TGTGCCAGCAGCCAAGATTTGCCTCTCGAGCAGTACTTC.

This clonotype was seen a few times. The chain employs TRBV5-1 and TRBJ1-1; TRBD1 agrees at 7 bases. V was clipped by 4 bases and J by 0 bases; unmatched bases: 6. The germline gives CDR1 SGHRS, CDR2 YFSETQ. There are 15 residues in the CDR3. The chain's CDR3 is CASSQNTGVNTEAFF. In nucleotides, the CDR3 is TGCGCCAGCAGCCAAAACACAGGGGTGAACACTGAAGCTTTCTTT.

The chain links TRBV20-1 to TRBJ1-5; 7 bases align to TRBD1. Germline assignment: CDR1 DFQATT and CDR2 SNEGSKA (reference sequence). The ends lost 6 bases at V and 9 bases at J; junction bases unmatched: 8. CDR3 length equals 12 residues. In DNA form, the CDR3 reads TGCAGTGCCCTCAGGAGGACAGGGCCCCAGCATTTT. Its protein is CSALRRTGPQHF.

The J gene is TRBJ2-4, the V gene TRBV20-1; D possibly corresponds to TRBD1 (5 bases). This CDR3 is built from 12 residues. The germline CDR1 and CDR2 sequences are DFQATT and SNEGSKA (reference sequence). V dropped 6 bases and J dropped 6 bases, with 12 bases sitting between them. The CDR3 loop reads CSARGGANIQYF. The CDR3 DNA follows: TGCAGTGCCCGCGGTGGGGCAAACATTCAGTACTTC.

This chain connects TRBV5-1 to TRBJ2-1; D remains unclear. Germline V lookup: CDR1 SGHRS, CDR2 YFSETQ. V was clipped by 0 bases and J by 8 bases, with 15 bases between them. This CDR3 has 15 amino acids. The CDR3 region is CASSLGDSNADEQFF. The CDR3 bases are TGCGCCAGCAGCTTGGGGGATTCCAATGCGGATGAGCAGTTCTTC.

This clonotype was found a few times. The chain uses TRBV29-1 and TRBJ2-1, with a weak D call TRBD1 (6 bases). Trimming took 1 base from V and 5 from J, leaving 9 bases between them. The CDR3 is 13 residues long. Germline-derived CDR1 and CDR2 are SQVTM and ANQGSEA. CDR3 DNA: TGCAGCGTTGAAGGTAACAGGGACAATGAGCAGTTCTTC. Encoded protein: CSVEGNRDNEQFF.

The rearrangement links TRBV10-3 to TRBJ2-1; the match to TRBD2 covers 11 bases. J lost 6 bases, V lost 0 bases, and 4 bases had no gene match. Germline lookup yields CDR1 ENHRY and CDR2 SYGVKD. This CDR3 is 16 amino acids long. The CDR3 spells CAISESRGLAANEQFF. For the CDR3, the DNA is TGTGCCATCAGTGAGTCTAGGGGACTAGCGGCCAATGAGCAGTTCTTC.

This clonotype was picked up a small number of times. The CDR3 sequence: CASSFELPKEQFF. The CDR3 DNA sequence: TGTGCCAGCAGCTTCGAACTACCGAAAGAGCAGTTCTTC. The V call is TRBV5-5, the J call TRBJ2-1; no clear D. Per the germline V gene, CDR1 is SGHKS and CDR2 is YYEKEE (reference sequence). Trimming pared 2 bases from V and 10 bases from J, leaving 13 bases between. The CDR3 spans 13 residues.

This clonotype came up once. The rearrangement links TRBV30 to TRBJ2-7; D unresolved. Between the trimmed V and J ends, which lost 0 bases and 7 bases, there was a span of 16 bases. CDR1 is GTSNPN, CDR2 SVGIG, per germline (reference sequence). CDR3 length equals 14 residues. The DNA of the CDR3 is TGTGCCTGGAGTGTCAACAAAGTGACTGGTGAGCAGTACTTC. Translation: CAWSVNKVTGEQYF. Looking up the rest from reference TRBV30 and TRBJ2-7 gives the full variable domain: SQTIHQWPATLVQPVGSPLSLECTVEGTSNPNLYWYRQAAGRGLQLLFYSVGIGQISSEVPQNLSASRPQDRQFILSSKKLLLSDSGFYLCAWSVNKVTGEQYFGPGTRLTVT.

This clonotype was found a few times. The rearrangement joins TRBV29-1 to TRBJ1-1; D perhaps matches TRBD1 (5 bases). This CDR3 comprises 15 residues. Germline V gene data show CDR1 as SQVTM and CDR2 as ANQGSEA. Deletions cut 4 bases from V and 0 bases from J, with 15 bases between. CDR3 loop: CSVASRQTMNTEAFF. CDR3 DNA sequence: TGCAGCGTTGCTTCCCGACAGACAATGAACACTGAAGCTTTCTTT.

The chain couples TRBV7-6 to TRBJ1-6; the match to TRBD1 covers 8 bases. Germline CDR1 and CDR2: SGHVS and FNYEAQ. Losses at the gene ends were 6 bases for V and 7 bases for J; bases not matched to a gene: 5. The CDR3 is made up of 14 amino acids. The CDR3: CASRLGQGNSPLHF. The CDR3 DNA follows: TGTGCCAGCAGACTCGGACAGGGAAATTCACCCCTCCACTTT.

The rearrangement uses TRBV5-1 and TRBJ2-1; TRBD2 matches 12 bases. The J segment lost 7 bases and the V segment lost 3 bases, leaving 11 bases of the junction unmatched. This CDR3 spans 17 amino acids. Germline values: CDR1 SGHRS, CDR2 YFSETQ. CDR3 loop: CASSWESSGRALNEQFF. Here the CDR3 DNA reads TGCGCCAGCAGCTGGGAGTCTAGCGGGAGGGCCCTAAATGAGCAGTTCTTC.

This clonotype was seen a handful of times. CDR3 in amino acids: CATSDTGTDTDTQYF. CDR3 coding DNA: TGTGCCACCAGTGATACGGGGACCGACACAGATACGCAGTATTTT. The chain is built from TRBV24-1 and TRBJ2-3; either TRBD1 or TRBD2 may fit D (5 bases each). V shed 3 bases and J shed 2 bases, with 11 bases lying between them. The CDR3 covers 15 residues. Germline-derived CDR1 and CDR2 are KGHDR and SFDVKD.

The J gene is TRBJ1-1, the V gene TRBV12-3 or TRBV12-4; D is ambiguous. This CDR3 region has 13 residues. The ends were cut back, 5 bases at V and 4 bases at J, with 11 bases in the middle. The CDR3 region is CASSLTLRTEAFF. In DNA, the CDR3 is TGTGCCAGCAGTCTTACCCTACGCACTGAAGCTTTCTTT.

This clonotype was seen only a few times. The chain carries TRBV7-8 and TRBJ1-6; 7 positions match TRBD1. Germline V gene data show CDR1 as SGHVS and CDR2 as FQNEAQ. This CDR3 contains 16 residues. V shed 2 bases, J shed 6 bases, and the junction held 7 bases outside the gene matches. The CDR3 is CASSLKSGQINSPLHF. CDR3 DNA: TGTGCCAGCAGCTTAAAATCGGGACAGATTAATTCACCCCTCCACTTT.

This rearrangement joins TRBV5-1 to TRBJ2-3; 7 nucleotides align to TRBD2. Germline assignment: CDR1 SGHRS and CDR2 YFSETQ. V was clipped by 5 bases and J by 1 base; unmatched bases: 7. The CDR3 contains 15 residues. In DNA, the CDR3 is TGCGCCAGCAGTGGACTAGTGATTGGCACAGATACGCAGTATTTT. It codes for CASSGLVIGTDTQYF.

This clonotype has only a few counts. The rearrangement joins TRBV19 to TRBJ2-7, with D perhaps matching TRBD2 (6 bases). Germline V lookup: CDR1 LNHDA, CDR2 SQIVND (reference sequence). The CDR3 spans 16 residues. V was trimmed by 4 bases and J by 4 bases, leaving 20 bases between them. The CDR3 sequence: CASSTLPGDRRYEQYF. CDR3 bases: TGTGCCAGTAGTACCCTTCCGGGGGACCGTAGATACGAGCAGTACTTC.

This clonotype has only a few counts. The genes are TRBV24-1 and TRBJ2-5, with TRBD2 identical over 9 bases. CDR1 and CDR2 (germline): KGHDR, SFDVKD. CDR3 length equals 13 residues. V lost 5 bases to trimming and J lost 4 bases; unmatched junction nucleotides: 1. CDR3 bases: TGTGCCACCAGTGCGCGGGAGGGAGAGACCCAGTACTTC. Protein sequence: CATSAREGETQYF.

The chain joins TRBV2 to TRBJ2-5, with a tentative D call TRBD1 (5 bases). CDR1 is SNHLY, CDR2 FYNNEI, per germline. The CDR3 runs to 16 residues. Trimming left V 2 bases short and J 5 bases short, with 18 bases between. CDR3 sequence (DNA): TGTGCCAGCAGTGAATATAAGATCAGGGTTGAGGAGACCCAGTACTTC. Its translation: CASSEYKIRVEETQYF. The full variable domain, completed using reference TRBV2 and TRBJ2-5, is EPEVTQTPSHQVTQMGQEVILRCVPISNHLYFYWYRQILGQKVEFLVSFYNNEISEKSEIFDDQFSVERPDGSNFTLKIRSTKLEDSAMYFCASSEYKIRVEETQYFGPGTRLLVL.